The rows below give T cell receptor beta chains drawn from one sample of a study of blood T cell repertoires in COVID-19. Using immunoSEQ multiplex PCR, the repertoire was profiled, and TCRdb retains in-frame clones only, with some absent. Counted here are about 480,000 clones, approximately 90% occurring once; the ten biggest clones make up around 1.9%. Sequences were obtained from PBMCs or T cells enriched from blood (not recorded which). The receptors derive from a woman aged 40 to 50 who had recovered from COVID-19. The CDR3 runs from the conserved cysteine through the conserved F or W. A D gene is named only where the DNA matches it firmly. The listing skips clone size in some rows; elsewhere it reads once, few, many or a size class.

clone_size d_call j_call v_call cdr3_aa cdr3_nt
few TRBD1 TRBJ2-3 TRBV11-3 CASSLGGRDRDTQYF TGTGCCAGCAGCTTAGGGGGCCGGGACAGAGATACGCAGTATTTT
- - TRBJ1-2 TRBV29-1 CSGGQGSYTF TGCAGCGGGGGGCAGGGTAGCTACACCTTC
few - TRBJ1-6 TRBV13 CASSFANNSPLHF TGTGCCAGCAGCTTCGCGAATAATTCACCCCTCCACTTT
- - TRBJ2-7 TRBV6-5 CASARGYEQYF TGTGCCAGCGCGAGAGGCTACGAGCAGTACTTC
- - TRBJ2-3 TRBV2 CASSDRERSRTDTQYF TGTGCCAGCAGTGATAGGGAGCGGAGTCGAACAGATACGCAGTATTTT
- - TRBJ1-1 TRBV6-5 CASKREGTRAFF TGTGCCAGCAAAAGGGAGGGAACTCGCGCTTTCTTT
once TRBD2 TRBJ2-5 TRBV19 CASSSPGLAGETQYF TGTGCCAGTAGTTCTCCCGGGCTAGCGGGGGAGACCCAGTACTTC
- TRBD2 TRBJ2-1 TRBV5-1 CASSSHSPGTSGKVDNEQFF TGCGCCAGCAGCTCCCACAGCCCCGGGACTAGCGGGAAGGTTGACAATGAGCAGTTCTTC
- TRBD2 TRBJ2-7 TRBV13 CASSFGTSGYEQYF TGTGCCAGCAGCTTCGGGACTAGCGGATACGAGCAGTACTTC
- - TRBJ1-5 TRBV28 CASSLTHRISNQPQHF TGTGCCAGCAGTTTAACACACCGCATTAGCAATCAGCCCCAGCATTTT
- TRBD1 TRBJ2-2 TRBV19 CASSITLDRVTGELFF TGTGCCAGTAGTATAACCCTAGACAGGGTAACCGGGGAGCTGTTTTTT
- TRBD2 TRBJ2-2 TRBV18 CASSPTGPSGRSNTGELFF TGTGCCAGCTCCCCAACGGGGCCTAGCGGGAGATCTAACACCGGGGAGCTGTTTTTT
- TRBD1 TRBJ2-7 TRBV3-1/TRBV3-2 CASSPRQGAIYEQYF TGTGCCAGCAGCCCCCGACAGGGGGCCATCTACGAGCAGTACTTC
- - TRBJ1-1 TRBV10-3 CAISLTDLDTEAFF TGTGCCATCAGTCTAACAGATCTTGACACTGAAGCTTTCTTT
- - TRBJ2-3 TRBV7-8 CASSYQRVSTDTQYF TGTGCCAGCAGCTACCAGCGAGTAAGCACAGATACGCAGTATTTT
- - TRBJ1-2 TRBV6-6 CASSYGGLGGYTF TGTGCCAGCAGTTATGGGGGGTTGGGCGGCTACACCTTC
- - TRBJ2-5 TRBV30 CAWNGGAETQYF TGTGCCTGGAATGGGGGGGCAGAGACCCAGTACTTC
- TRBD2 TRBJ2-2 TRBV3-1/TRBV3-2 CASSQADPGLAGSGELFF TGTGCCAGCAGCCAAGCCGACCCGGGACTAGCGGGATCCGGGGAGCTGTTTTTT
few - TRBJ1-3 TRBV12-3/TRBV12-4 CASSWTAGNTIYF TGTGCCAGCAGCTGGACTGCTGGAAACACCATATATTTT
- TRBD1 TRBJ2-6 TRBV12-5 CASGASGQGASGANVLTF TGTGCTAGTGGGGCCTCTGGACAGGGGGCTTCTGGGGCCAACGTCCTGACTTTC
- TRBD1 TRBJ2-1 TRBV11-3 CASSRGTGGRSYNEQFF TGTGCCAGCAGTCGTGGGACAGGGGGCAGGTCCTACAATGAGCAGTTCTTC
- - TRBJ2-7 TRBV6-5 CASSYLGAPEQYF TGTGCCAGCAGTTACCTGGGGGCACCCGAGCAGTACTTC
- - TRBJ1-3 TRBV27 CASSLGQGSGNTIYF TGTGCCAGCAGTTTAGGCCAGGGTTCTGGAAACACCATATATTTT
once - TRBJ1-3 TRBV29-1 CSVWGGNSGNTIYF TGCAGCGTTTGGGGCGGGAACTCTGGAAACACCATATATTTT
- - TRBJ2-3 TRBV5-1 CASSLGLTVTDTQYF TGCGCCAGCAGCTTGGGACTGACAGTGACAGATACGCAGTATTTT
- - TRBJ2-1 TRBV5-1 CASSSTFSNEQFF TGCGCCAGCAGCTCAACGTTCAGCAATGAGCAGTTCTTC
- TRBD2 TRBJ2-2 TRBV3-1/TRBV3-2 CASRFGTSGRSTGELFF TGTGCCAGCAGGTTCGGGACTAGCGGGAGGAGTACCGGGGAGCTGTTTTTT
- TRBD1 TRBJ2-1 TRBV27 CASSFLGTGKNNEQFF TGTGCCAGCAGTTTCCTCGGGACAGGGAAGAACAATGAGCAGTTCTTC
- - TRBJ1-3 TRBV4-3 CASSQEREIGNTIYF TGCGCCAGCAGCCAAGAGAGGGAAATTGGAAACACCATATATTTT
- TRBD1 TRBJ1-2 TRBV18 CASSPTTGETNYGYTF TGTGCCAGCTCACCAACGACAGGGGAGACTAACTATGGCTACACCTTC
- TRBD1 TRBJ1-2 TRBV6-5 CASSQGQGAGYTF TGTGCCAGCAGCCAAGGACAGGGGGCTGGCTACACCTTC
- - TRBJ2-7 TRBV27 CASAHLQGLGSYEQYF TGTGCCAGCGCACATCTACAGGGTTTAGGCTCCTACGAGCAGTACTTC
- - TRBJ2-1 TRBV5-1 CASSLKDSLSGSYNEQFF TGCGCCAGCAGCTTGAAGGACTCCCTCTCCGGCTCCTACAATGAGCAGTTCTTC
- - TRBJ2-5 TRBV6-5 CASRTNQETQYF TGTGCCAGCAGGACAAACCAAGAGACCCAGTACTTC
- - TRBJ2-4 TRBV12-3/TRBV12-4 CASSPRLDIQYF TGTGCCAGCAGCCCTAGATTGGACATTCAGTACTTC
- - TRBJ2-3 TRBV4-3 CASSQDKQAMGDTQYF TGCGCCAGCAGCCAAGACAAGCAGGCTATGGGAGATACGCAGTATTTT
- TRBD2 TRBJ2-7 TRBV4-3 CASSQDGTTTYEQYF TGCGCCAGCAGCCAAGACGGGACTACAACCTACGAGCAGTACTTC
- TRBD1 TRBJ1-1 TRBV7-2 CASSLGQARAFF TGTGCCAGCAGCCTTGGACAGGCGAGGGCTTTCTTT
- TRBD1 TRBJ1-2 TRBV7-6 CASSSIVGTGIGMDYGYTF TGTGCCAGCAGCTCTATCGTAGGGACAGGAATAGGTATGGACTATGGCTACACCTTC
- - TRBJ1-6 TRBV18 CASSPTGEGSGSPLHF TGTGCCAGCTCACCGACGGGGGAGGGTAGTGGATCACCCCTCCACTTT